This T cell receptor beta chain is drawn from a study of blood T cell repertoires in COVID-19. Study-wide background: The study drew acute and convalescent COVID-19 samples from the United States, Italy and Spain. Sources were T cells, B-cell-depleted T cells, or PBMCs; the material itself was cDNA or gDNA.

This CDR3 has 17 amino acids. Germline V lookup: CDR1 SGHKS, CDR2 YYEKEE (reference sequence). V was pared by 1 base and J by 4 bases, with 5 bases of the junction left unmatched. Clones were read by immunoSEQ multiplex PCR, and TCRdb kept only the in-frame ones, dropping some. The sample carries roughly 60,000 clones, 80% to 90% recorded once. The chain links TRBV5-5 to TRBJ2-6; 10 nucleotides line up with TRBD1. The specimen was peripheral blood. The clonotype comes from a middle-aged man with acute or convalescent COVID-19. The CDR3 loop reads CASSLRDRGSGANVLTF. CDR3 DNA sequence: TGTGCCAGCAGCTTGAGGGACAGGGGATCAGGGGCCAACGTCCTGACTTTC.